Listed here are 32 T cell receptor beta chains from one sample, sequenced in a study of blood T cell repertoires in COVID-19. Data came from immunoSEQ multiplex PCR; TCRdb stores just in-frame clones and leaves some out. The data contain approximately 70,000 clones, under 85% of them singletons. Sequenced sample: peripheral blood. The receptors derive from a woman between 50 and 59 years old with acute or convalescent COVID-19.

The chain links TRBV6-5 to TRBJ2-5, with 8 bases identical to TRBD1. The germline gives CDR1 MNHEY, CDR2 SVGAGI. The CDR3 consists of 16 residues. V shed 0 bases, J shed 5 bases, and the junction held 8 bases outside the gene matches. The CDR3 spells CASSYSNSGGWETQYF. In DNA, the CDR3 is TGTGCCAGCAGTTACTCGAATTCAGGGGGCTGGGAGACCCAGTACTTC.

This sequence joins TRBV9 and TRBJ2-6; D gene ambiguous. V shed 1 base and J shed 0 bases, with 14 bases lying between them. The CDR3 runs to 18 residues. Germline CDR1 and CDR2: SGDLS and YYNGEE. The CDR3 protein is CASSVPRFTGSGANVLTF. The CDR3 bases are TGTGCCAGCAGCGTACCTCGTTTCACGGGCTCTGGGGCCAACGTCCTGACTTTC.

The chain is built from TRBV28 and TRBJ1-5; 10 bases agree with TRBD1. CDR3 length equals 18 residues. Per germline, CDR1 MDHEN and CDR2 SYDVKM. Unmatched junction bases numbered 12, after V lost 6 bases and J lost 1 base. The CDR3 DNA sequence: TGTGCCAGCAGCCGTGACAGGGGGCAGTTTAGGAGCAATCAGCCCCAGCATTTT. Its translation is CASSRDRGQFRSNQPQHF.

DNA of the CDR3: TGCGCCAGCATGCGGGGGGGAAGCACAGATACGCAGTATTTT. It specifies CASMRGGSTDTQYF. V and J are TRBV5-1 and TRBJ2-3; 9 nucleotides match TRBD2. Looked up from germline, CDR1 is SGHRS and CDR2 is YFSETQ. J gave up 0 bases and V 6 bases, and 2 bases lay outside the gene matches. CDR3 length: 14 amino acids.

This sequence joins TRBV12-2 and TRBJ1-1; the table assigns TRBD1, which was not confirmed against the DNA. TRBV12-2 constitutes a pseudogene. This CDR3 is 18 amino acids long. The CDR3 nucleotides read TGTGCAAGTCGCTCACTCCCTGACAGGGGGCGATTGAACACTGAAGCTTTCTTT. The encoded protein is CASRSLPDRGRLNTEAFF.

The chain carries TRBV18 and TRBJ2-7; D perhaps matches TRBD2 (7 bases). The CDR3 is made up of 14 amino acids. CDR1 and CDR2 from the germline V gene are KGHSH and LQKENI. The V and J ends lost 1 base and 6 bases respectively, with 13 bases between them. CDR3 region: CASSPQRDIGEQYF. Here the CDR3 DNA reads TGTGCCAGCTCACCACAGCGGGACATTGGCGAGCAGTACTTC.

This rearrangement joins TRBV6-5 to TRBJ1-4; TRBD1 matches 7 bases. This CDR3 region has 12 residues. The junction had 6 bases not matched to a gene; V was cut back by 6 bases and J by 11 bases. Germline V gene sequence: CDR1 MNHEY, CDR2 SVGAGI. The DNA of the CDR3 is TGTGCCAGCAGACCTACAGGGGAGAAACTGTTTTTT. It is translated as CASRPTGEKLFF.

This clone ranks as large (0.1 to 1%). J is TRBJ2-2 and V is TRBV13, with 10 bases that match TRBD2. Trimming cost V 4 bases and J 2 bases; bases outside gene matches: 4. This CDR3 has 16 residues. Germline CDR1 and CDR2: PRHDT and FYEKMQ (reference sequence). In DNA form, the CDR3 reads TGTGCCAGCAGCTCAACTAGCGGGGTTAACACCGGGGAGCTGTTTTTT. It yields the protein CASSSTSGVNTGELFF.

The chain combines TRBV14 with TRBJ1-4; 9 positions agree with TRBD1. The V gene's germline CDR1 is SGHDN and CDR2 FVKESK. J was trimmed by 6 bases and V by 5 bases; bases with no gene match: 7. The CDR3 has 15 residues. The CDR3: CASSGQGWGYEKLFF. Here the CDR3 DNA reads TGTGCCAGCAGCGGACAGGGGTGGGGATATGAAAAACTGTTTTTT.

This chain uses TRBV11-2 with TRBJ2-7, with D perhaps TRBD2 (5 bases). CDR1 is SGHAT, CDR2 FQNNGV, per germline. This CDR3 has 12 residues. V gave up 6 bases and J gave up 6 bases, with 12 bases separating them. This CDR3 reads CASSFTAVEQYF. Here the CDR3 DNA reads TGTGCCAGCAGTTTTACAGCGGTCGAGCAGTACTTC.

The chain combines TRBV10-3 with TRBJ1-3; 7 nucleotides align to TRBD1. The CDR3 totals 16 residues. Trimming cost V 4 bases and J 0 bases; bases outside gene matches: 6. Per germline, CDR1 ENHRY and CDR2 SYGVKD. The CDR3 spells CAISGGNRGSGNTIYF. CDR3 DNA: TGTGCCATCAGTGGAGGGAACAGGGGCTCTGGAAACACCATATATTTT.

J is TRBJ1-2 and V is TRBV7-9; maybe TRBD1 (6 bases). This CDR3 is built from 14 residues. The V end was cut by 1 base, the J end by 6 bases, with 12 bases between. The germline V gene has CDR1 SEHNR and CDR2 FQNEAQ (reference sequence). CDR3 protein: CASSLDGGADGYTF. The DNA for the CDR3 is TGTGCCAGCAGCTTAGATGGGGGCGCGGATGGCTACACCTTC.

This sequence joins TRBV7-6 and TRBJ2-3, with 10 positions matching TRBD2. This CDR3 comprises 16 residues. Germline CDR1 is SGHVS and CDR2 is FNYEAQ. V lost 1 base and J lost 1; bases outside the gene matches: 2. As DNA, the CDR3 is TGTGCCAGCAGCTTAGGGACTAGCGGTGGCACAGATACGCAGTATTTT. Its translation is CASSLGTSGGTDTQYF.

This clone was recorded a few times. In nucleotides, the CDR3 is TGTGCCAGCAGCAGGGGGCTGGTCGGGGAGCTGTTTTTT. Its translation is CASSRGLVGELFF. The V and J genes are TRBV6-5 and TRBJ2-2; 8 nucleotides agree with TRBD1. The CDR3 extends over 13 amino acids. Germline values: CDR1 MNHEY, CDR2 SVGAGI. With 6 bases clipped from V and 7 bases from J, the junction kept 4 bases outside the gene matches.

The chain couples TRBV28 to TRBJ1-4, with TRBD1 matching over 7 bases. CDR1 is MDHEN, CDR2 SYDVKM, per germline. V shed 6 bases, J shed 5 bases, and the junction held 6 bases outside the gene matches. The CDR3 is made up of 14 amino acids. CDR3 DNA: TGTGCCAGCAGGGCCGGGACAGAGAATGAAAAACTGTTTTTT. Protein: CASRAGTENEKLFF.

The genes are TRBV5-1 and TRBJ1-1; D perhaps matches TRBD1 (6 bases). The CDR3 has 14 amino acids. The V gene's germline CDR1 is SGHRS and CDR2 YFSETQ. V lost 5 bases to trimming and J lost 7 bases, with 18 bases between them. The DNA for the CDR3 is TGCGCCAGCAGGTGGAAACAGGGCACGGGTGAAGCTTTCTTT. It is translated as CASRWKQGTGEAFF.

This chain joins TRBV2 and TRBJ1-4, with 8 bases aligning to TRBD1. This CDR3 is 15 amino acids long. Per germline, CDR1 SNHLY and CDR2 FYNNEI. V dropped 5 bases and J dropped 3; count of bases not matched to a gene: 5. The CDR3 here is CASSRQGLPNEKLFF. CDR3 nucleotides: TGTGCCAGCAGTCGACAGGGGCTGCCTAATGAAAAACTGTTTTTT.

This clone occurred a few times. The genes are TRBV3-1 (or the pseudogene TRBV3-2) and TRBJ2-1; 7 bases align to TRBD2. Losses at the gene ends were 3 bases for V and 0 bases for J; bases not matched to a gene: 8. The germline CDR1 and CDR2 sequences are LGHDT and YNNKEL (reference sequence). The CDR3 is 17 residues long. The CDR3 here is CASSQTTSTSSYNEQFF. The CDR3 DNA follows: TGTGCCAGCAGCCAGACGACTAGCACAAGCTCCTACAATGAGCAGTTCTTC.

This chain uses TRBV27 with TRBJ2-1; D not resolved. The germline V and J ends were trimmed by 0 bases and 4 bases, with 16 bases remaining between them. The CDR3 totals 17 residues. Germline V gene sequence: CDR1 MNHEY, CDR2 SMNVEV (reference sequence). CDR3 sequence (DNA): TGTGCCAGCAGTTTATCGCATCGCTCCCCAGATTACAATGAGCAGTTCTTC. Its translation: CASSLSHRSPDYNEQFF.

The chain couples TRBV5-1 to TRBJ2-3, with 10 bases identical to TRBD2. Germline CDR1 and CDR2: SGHRS and YFSETQ. The CDR3 is 15 residues long. The V segment lost 7 bases and the J segment 3 bases; nucleotides outside the gene matches: 8. CDR3 in DNA: TGCGCCAGCGAGGCTAGCGGGAGAGGAACAGATACGCAGTATTTT. Translating it yields CASEASGRGTDTQYF. The complete variable domain, with remaining parts taken from reference TRBV5-1 and TRBJ2-3, reads KAGVTQTPRYLIKTRGQQVTLSCSPISGHRSVSWYQQTPGQGLQFLFEYFSETQRNKGNFPGRFSGRQFSNSRSEMNVSTLELGDSALYLCASEASGRGTDTQYFGPGTRLTVL.

The CDR3 is CASSPPRGQGINTGELFF. CDR3 in DNA: TGTGCCAGCAGCCCCCCCCGGGGACAGGGTATTAACACCGGGGAGCTGTTTTTT. This chain joins TRBV9 and TRBJ2-2; the match to TRBD1 covers 9 bases. The V segment lost 4 bases and the J segment 2 bases; nucleotides outside the gene matches: 12. Germline V gene sequence: CDR1 SGDLS, CDR2 YYNGEE. The CDR3 is made up of 18 amino acids.

V and J are TRBV11-2 and TRBJ2-3, with 16 bases matching TRBD2. The J segment lost 6 bases and the V segment lost 4 bases, leaving 4 bases of the junction unmatched. This CDR3 has 16 amino acids. The V gene's germline CDR1 is SGHAT and CDR2 FQNNGV. This chain's CDR3 is CASSSVGLAGGDTQYF. The CDR3 coding sequence is TGTGCCAGCAGCTCAGTGGGACTAGCGGGAGGGGATACGCAGTATTTT.

The chain uses TRBV6-5 and TRBJ1-1; D not resolved. Trimming removed 0 bases at V and 0 bases at J, with 8 bases between. This CDR3 has 15 residues. Germline CDR1 MNHEY, CDR2 SVGAGI. The CDR3 loop is CASSYSVRLNTEAFF. CDR3 in DNA: TGTGCCAGCAGTTACTCTGTCAGGTTGAACACTGAAGCTTTCTTT.

This clone was picked up a small number of times. V gene TRBV3-1 (or the pseudogene TRBV3-2) combines with J gene TRBJ1-5; 7 bases match TRBD1. This CDR3 has 16 amino acids. Germline V gene lookup returns CDR1 LGHDT and CDR2 YNNKEL (reference sequence). The J segment lost 8 bases and the V segment lost 4 bases, leaving 14 bases of the junction unmatched. The CDR3 protein is CASSRGQFPSNEPQHF. CDR3 sequence (DNA): TGTGCCAGCAGCCGGGGACAGTTCCCCTCTAATGAGCCCCAGCATTTT.

The chain carries TRBV19 and TRBJ1-5, with D tentatively TRBD1 (5 bases). Germline lookup yields CDR1 LNHDA and CDR2 SQIVND (reference sequence). This CDR3 contains 13 residues. V lost 6 bases, J lost 5 bases, and 11 bases lay in between. For the CDR3, the DNA is TGTGCCAGTAGGGGCCAGGGCCATCAGCCCCAGCATTTT. This gives the protein CASRGQGHQPQHF.

The V and J genes are TRBV18 and TRBJ1-2, with D unclear. Trimming left V 3 bases short and J 7 bases short, with 15 bases between. Germline loops: CDR1 KGHSH, CDR2 LQKENI. The length of the CDR3 is 14 residues. The CDR3 sequence: CASSPPSVHGGYTF. The DNA for the CDR3 is TGTGCCAGCTCACCCCCGTCTGTCCACGGTGGCTACACCTTC.

This clone was counted once. The chain couples TRBV14 to TRBJ1-6, with TRBD1 as a possible D gene (6 bases). Germline V CDR1 and CDR2: SGHDN, FVKESK. Trimming stripped 7 bases from V and 7 bases from J, with 14 bases between. This CDR3 has 14 amino acids. The CDR3 DNA reads TGTGCCAGCAACCCAGGGGAATACAATTCACCCCTCCACTTT. This sequence encodes CASNPGEYNSPLHF.

V is TRBV7-2 and J is TRBJ1-1; possibly TRBD1 for D (6 bases). The germline V gene has CDR1 SGHTA and CDR2 FQGNSA. The CDR3 totals 13 residues. Trimming stripped 5 bases from V and 5 bases from J, with 12 bases between. The CDR3 loop is CASSIYRDTEAFF. The DNA of the CDR3 is TGTGCCAGCAGCATTTACAGGGATACTGAAGCTTTCTTT.

The genes are TRBV30 and TRBJ1-6; unclear D gene. V was cut by 4 bases and J by 0 bases, with 7 bases left in between. The CDR3 totals 14 residues. Germline loops: CDR1 GTSNPN, CDR2 SVGIG (reference sequence). This CDR3 reads CAWKPSSYNSPLHF. CDR3 in DNA: TGTGCCTGGAAGCCGAGCTCCTATAATTCACCCCTCCACTTT. The whole variable domain, filled in from reference TRBV30 and TRBJ1-6, reads SQTIHQWPATLVQPVGSPLSLECTVEGTSNPNLYWYRQAAGRGLQLLFYSVGIGQISSEVPQNLSASRPQDRQFILSSKKLLLSDSGFYLCAWKPSSYNSPLHFGNGTRLTVT.

The V gene is TRBV6-2 or TRBV6-3, the J gene TRBJ1-5; 9 positions match TRBD1. Germline CDR1 reads MNHEY; CDR2 reads SVGEGT. J lost 7 bases, V lost 5 bases, and 9 bases had no gene match. The CDR3 has 15 amino acids. The CDR3: CASSRPDRGGQPQHF. CDR3 DNA sequence: TGTGCCAGCAGTCGACCGGACAGGGGAGGACAGCCCCAGCATTTT.

V usage is TRBV12-3 or TRBV12-4 and J usage is TRBJ2-7; a possible D gene is TRBD1 (6 bases). The CDR3 has 13 residues. The V end was cut by 3 bases, the J end by 3 bases, with 9 bases between. CDR3 loop: CASSFGQRYEQYF. The CDR3 region has the DNA TGTGCCAGCAGTTTTGGACAGCGCTACGAGCAGTACTTC.

The V and J genes are TRBV9 and TRBJ2-2; D unresolved. The germline V gene encodes CDR1 SGDLS and CDR2 YYNGEE. Between the trimmed V and J ends, which lost 4 bases and 0 bases, there was a span of 7 bases. CDR3 length equals 14 residues. The CDR3 DNA sequence: TGTGCCAGCAGCCCCACTTCGAACACCGGGGAGCTGTTTTTT. It specifies CASSPTSNTGELFF.